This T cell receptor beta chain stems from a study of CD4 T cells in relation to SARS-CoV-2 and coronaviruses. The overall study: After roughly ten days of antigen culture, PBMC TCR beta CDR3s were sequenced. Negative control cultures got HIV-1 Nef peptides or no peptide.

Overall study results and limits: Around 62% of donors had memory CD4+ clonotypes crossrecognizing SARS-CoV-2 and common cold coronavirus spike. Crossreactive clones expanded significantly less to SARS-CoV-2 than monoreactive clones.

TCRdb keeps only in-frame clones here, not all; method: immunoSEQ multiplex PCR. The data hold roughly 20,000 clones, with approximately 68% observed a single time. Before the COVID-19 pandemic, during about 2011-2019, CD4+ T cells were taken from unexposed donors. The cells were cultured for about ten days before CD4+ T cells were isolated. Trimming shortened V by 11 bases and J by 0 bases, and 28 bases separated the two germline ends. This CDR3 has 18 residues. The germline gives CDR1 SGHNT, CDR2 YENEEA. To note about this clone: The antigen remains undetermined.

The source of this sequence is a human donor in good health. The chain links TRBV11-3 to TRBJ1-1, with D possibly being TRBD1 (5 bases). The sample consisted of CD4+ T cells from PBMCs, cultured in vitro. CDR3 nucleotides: TGTGCCCCATCACTTGGGGCCCTACCCGGCCCCCTGAACACTGAAGCTTTCTTT. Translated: CAPSLGALPGPLNTEAFF.